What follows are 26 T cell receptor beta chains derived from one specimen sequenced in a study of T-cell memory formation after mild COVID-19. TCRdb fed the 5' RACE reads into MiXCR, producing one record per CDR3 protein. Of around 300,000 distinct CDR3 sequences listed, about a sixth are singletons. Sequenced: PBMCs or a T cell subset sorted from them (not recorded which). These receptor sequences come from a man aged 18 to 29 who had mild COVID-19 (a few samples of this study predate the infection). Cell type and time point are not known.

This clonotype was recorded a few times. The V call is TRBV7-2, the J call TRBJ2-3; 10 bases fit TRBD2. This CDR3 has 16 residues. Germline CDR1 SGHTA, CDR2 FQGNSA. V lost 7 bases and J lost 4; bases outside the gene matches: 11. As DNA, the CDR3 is TGTGCCAGCACCTTCTATCAGCGGGGGGGCTCAGATACGCAGTATTTT. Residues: CASTFYQRGGSDTQYF. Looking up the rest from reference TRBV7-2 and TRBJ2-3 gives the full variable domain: GAGVSQSPSNKVTEKGKDVELRCDPISGHTALYWYRQSLGQGLEFLIYFQGNSAPDKSGLPSDRFSAERTGGSVSTLTIQRTQQEDSAVYLCASTFYQRGGSDTQYFGPGTRLTVL.

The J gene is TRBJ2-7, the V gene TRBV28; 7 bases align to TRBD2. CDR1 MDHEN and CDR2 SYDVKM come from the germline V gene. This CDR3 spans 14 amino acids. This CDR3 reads CASTDGTTSYEKYV. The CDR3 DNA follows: TGTGCCAGCACCGACGGGACTACTTCCTACGAGAAGTACGTC.

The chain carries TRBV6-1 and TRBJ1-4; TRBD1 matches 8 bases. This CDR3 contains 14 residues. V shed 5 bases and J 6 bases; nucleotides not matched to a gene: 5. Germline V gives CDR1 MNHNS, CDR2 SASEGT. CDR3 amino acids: CASSRQGWDEKLFF. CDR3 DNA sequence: TGTGCCAGCAGTCGACAGGGGTGGGATGAAAAACTGTTTTTT.

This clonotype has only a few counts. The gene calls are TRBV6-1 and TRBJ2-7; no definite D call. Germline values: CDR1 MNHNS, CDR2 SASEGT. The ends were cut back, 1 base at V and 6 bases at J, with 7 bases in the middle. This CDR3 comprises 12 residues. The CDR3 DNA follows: TGTGCCAGCAGTGAAGTCACGAGCGAGCAGTACTTC. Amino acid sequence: CASSEVTSEQYF.

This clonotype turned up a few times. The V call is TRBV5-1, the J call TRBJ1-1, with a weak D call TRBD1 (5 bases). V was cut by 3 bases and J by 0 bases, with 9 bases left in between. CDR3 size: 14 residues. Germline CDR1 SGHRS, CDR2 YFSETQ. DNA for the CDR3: TGCGCCAGCAGCTCAGGGCGTTTGAACACTGAAGCTTTCTTT. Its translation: CASSSGRLNTEAFF.

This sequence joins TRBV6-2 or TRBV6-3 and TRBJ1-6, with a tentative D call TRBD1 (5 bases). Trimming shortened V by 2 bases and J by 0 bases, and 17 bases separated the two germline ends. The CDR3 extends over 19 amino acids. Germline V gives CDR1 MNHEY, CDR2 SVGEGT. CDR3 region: CASSYGRTRESSYNSPLHF. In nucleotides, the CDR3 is TGTGCCAGCAGTTACGGACGGACACGAGAGAGCTCCTATAATTCACCCCTCCACTTT.

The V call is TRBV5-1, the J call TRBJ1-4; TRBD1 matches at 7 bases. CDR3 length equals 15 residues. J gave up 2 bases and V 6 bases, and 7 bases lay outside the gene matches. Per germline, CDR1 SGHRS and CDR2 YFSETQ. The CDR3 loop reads CASKEQGITNEKLFF. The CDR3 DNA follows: TGCGCCAGCAAGGAACAGGGGATCACTAATGAAAAACTGTTTTTT. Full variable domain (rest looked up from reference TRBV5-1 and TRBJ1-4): KAGVTQTPRYLIKTRGQQVTLSCSPISGHRSVSWYQQTPGQGLQFLFEYFSETQRNKGNFPGRFSGRQFSNSRSEMNVSTLELGDSALYLCASKEQGITNEKLFFGSGTQLSVL.

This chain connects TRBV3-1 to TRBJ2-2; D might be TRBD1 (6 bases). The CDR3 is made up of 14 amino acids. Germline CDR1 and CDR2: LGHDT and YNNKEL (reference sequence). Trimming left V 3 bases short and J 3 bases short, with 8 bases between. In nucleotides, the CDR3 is TGTGCCAGCAGCCACCAGGGGTACACCGGGGAGCTGTTTTTT. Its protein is CASSHQGYTGELFF. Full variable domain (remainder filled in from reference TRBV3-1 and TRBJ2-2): DTAVSQTPKYLVTQMGNDKSIKCEQNLGHDTMYWYKQDSKKFLKIMFSYNNKELIINETVPNRFSPKSPDKAHLNLHINSLELGDSAVYFCASSHQGYTGELFFGEGSRLTVL.

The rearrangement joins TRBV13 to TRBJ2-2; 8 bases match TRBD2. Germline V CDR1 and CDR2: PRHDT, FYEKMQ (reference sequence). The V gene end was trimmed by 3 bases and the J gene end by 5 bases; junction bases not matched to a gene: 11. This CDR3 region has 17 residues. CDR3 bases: TGTGCCAGCAGCTTTGCCGGGGACGGCGGGGGGACCGGGGAGCTGTTTTTT. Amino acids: CASSFAGDGGGTGELFF.

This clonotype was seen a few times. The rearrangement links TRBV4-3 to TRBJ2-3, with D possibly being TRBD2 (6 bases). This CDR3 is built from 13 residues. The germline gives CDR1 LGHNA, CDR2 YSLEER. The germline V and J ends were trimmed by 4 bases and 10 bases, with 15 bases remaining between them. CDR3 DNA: TGCGCCAGCAGCCCGAGGAGGGAAAGTCCGCAGTATTTT. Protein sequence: CASSPRRESPQYF.

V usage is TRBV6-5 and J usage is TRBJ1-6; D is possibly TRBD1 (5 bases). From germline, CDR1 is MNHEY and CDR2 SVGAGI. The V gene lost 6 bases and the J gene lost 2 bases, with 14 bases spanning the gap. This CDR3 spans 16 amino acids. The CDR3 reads CASSFKVDTYNSPLHF. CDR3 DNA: TGTGCCAGCAGCTTTAAGGTGGACACCTATAATTCACCCCTCCACTTT.

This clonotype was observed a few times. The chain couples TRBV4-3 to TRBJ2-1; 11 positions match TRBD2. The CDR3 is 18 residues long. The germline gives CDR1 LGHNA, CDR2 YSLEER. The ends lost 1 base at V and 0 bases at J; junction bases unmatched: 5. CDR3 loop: CASSQGASGGSSYNEQFF. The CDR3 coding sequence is TGCGCCAGCAGCCAAGGGGCTAGCGGGGGGAGCTCCTACAATGAGCAGTTCTTC.

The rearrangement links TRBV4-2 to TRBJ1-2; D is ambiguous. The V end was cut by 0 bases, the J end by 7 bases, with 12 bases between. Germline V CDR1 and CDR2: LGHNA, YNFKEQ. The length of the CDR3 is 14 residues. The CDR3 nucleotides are TGTGCCAGCAGCCAAGAGGTAGGGCCGAGTGGCTACACCTTC. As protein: CASSQEVGPSGYTF.

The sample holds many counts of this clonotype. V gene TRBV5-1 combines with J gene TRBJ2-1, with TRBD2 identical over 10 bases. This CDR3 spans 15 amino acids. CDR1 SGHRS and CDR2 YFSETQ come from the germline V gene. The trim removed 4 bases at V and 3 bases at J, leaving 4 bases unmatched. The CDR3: CASSPGTSVYNEQFF. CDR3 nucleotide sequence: TGCGCCAGCAGCCCCGGGACTAGCGTCTACAATGAGCAGTTCTTC.

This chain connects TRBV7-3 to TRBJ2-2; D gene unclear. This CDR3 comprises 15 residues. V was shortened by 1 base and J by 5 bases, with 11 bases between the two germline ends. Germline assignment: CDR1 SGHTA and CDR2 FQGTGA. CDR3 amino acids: CASSLNFHVTGELFF. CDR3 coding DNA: TGTGCCAGCAGCTTAAATTTTCACGTAACCGGGGAGCTGTTTTTT.

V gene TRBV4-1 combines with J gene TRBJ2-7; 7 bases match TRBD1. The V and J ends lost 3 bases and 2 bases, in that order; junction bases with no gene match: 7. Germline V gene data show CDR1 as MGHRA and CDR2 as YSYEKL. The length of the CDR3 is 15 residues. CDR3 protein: CASSHGQVLPYEQYF. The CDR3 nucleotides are TGCGCCAGCAGCCATGGACAGGTCCTACCCTACGAGCAGTACTTC.

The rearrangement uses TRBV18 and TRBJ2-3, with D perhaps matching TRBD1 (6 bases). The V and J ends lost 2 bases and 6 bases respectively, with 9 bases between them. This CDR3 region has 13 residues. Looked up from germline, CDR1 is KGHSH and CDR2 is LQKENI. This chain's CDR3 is CASSPGTSDTQYF. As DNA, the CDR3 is TGTGCCAGCTCACCAGGGACATCCGATACGCAGTATTTT.

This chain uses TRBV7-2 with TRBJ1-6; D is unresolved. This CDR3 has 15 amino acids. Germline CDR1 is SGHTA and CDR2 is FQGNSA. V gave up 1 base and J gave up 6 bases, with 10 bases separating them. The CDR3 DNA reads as TGTGCCAGCAGCTTAGACGGGCCGACTAATTCACCCCTCCACTTT. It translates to CASSLDGPTNSPLHF.

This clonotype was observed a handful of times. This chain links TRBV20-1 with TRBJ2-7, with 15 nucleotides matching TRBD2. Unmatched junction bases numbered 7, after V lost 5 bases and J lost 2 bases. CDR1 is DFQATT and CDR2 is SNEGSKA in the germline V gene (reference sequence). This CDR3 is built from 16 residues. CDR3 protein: CSASGTSGGTAYEQYF. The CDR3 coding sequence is TGCAGTGCTTCCGGGACTAGCGGGGGGACCGCCTACGAGCAGTACTTC.

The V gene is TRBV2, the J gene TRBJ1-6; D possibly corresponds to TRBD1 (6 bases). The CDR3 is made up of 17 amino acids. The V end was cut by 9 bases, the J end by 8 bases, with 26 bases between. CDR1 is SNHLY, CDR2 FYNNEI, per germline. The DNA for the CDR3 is TGTGCCAGTGCCAGCAGACCCGGGGGCCGACTCGATTCACCCCTCCACTTT. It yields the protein CASASRPGGRLDSPLHF.

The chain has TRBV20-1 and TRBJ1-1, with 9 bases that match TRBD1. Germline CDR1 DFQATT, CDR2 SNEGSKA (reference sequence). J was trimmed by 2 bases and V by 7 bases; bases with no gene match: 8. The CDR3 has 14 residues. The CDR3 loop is CSVPGQGTNTEAFF. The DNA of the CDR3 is TGCAGTGTCCCGGGACAGGGAACCAACACTGAAGCTTTCTTT.

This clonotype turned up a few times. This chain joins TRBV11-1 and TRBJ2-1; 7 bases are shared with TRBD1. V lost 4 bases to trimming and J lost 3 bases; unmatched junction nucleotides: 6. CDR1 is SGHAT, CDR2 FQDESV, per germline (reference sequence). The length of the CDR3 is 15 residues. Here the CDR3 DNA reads TGTGCCAGCAGCTATTTCGGGACAGTCTACAATGAGCAGTTCTTC. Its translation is CASSYFGTVYNEQFF.

The chain's CDR3 is CSARAAHYGYTF. The CDR3 DNA sequence: TGCAGTGCTAGAGCAGCCCACTATGGCTACACCTTC. The rearrangement joins TRBV20-1 to TRBJ1-2; the D is unclear. The CDR3 consists of 12 residues. Germline V lookup: CDR1 DFQATT, CDR2 SNEGSKA (reference sequence). The V gene lost 1 base and the J gene lost 3 bases, with 6 bases spanning the gap.

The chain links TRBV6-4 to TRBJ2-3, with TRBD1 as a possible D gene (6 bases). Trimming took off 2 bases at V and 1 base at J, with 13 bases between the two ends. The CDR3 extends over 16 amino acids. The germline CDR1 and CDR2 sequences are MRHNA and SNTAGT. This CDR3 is CASSDRGGLGTDTQYF. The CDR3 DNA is TGTGCCAGCAGTGACCGTGGGGGCCTAGGCACAGATACGCAGTATTTT.

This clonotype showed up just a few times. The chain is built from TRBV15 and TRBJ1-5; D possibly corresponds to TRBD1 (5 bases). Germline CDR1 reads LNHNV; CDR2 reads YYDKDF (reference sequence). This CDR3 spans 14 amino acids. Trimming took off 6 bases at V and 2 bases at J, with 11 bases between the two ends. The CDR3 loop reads CATRARDGNQPQHF. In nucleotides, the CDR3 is TGTGCCACCAGGGCACGGGACGGCAATCAGCCCCAGCATTTT.

In nucleotides, the CDR3 is TGTGCCAGCAGCGTGGACAGGAGCTATGGCTACACCTTC. This encodes CASSVDRSYGYTF. This chain links TRBV7-2 with TRBJ1-2, with TRBD1 identical over 7 bases. CDR3 length: 13 residues. CDR1 is SGHTA and CDR2 is FQGNSA in the germline V gene. V lost 5 bases and J lost 4; bases outside the gene matches: 4.